This is a list of T cell receptor beta chains from one sample in a study of T-cell reconstitution after alpha-beta-depleted transplantation in children. TCRdb re-analysed the PCR reads in MiXCR, keeping a single row per CDR3 protein. The table lists about 460,000 distinct CDR3 sequences, under 15% of them singletons. This sample comprised PBMCs from the stem cell graft donor, obtained from the stem cell graft. Source of these receptors: a human donor who donated a stem cell graft to a child with combined immunodeficiency. Each CDR3 is given with its conserved first and last residue. Fields, in order: D gene, V gene, J gene, clone size, CDR3 protein, CDR3 DNA. D genes are given only for firm matches. Size values are once, few and many counts, or a class for expanded clones, and some rows have none.

>-|TRBV14|TRBJ2-7|-
CASSQLRDTSYEQYF
TGTGCCAGCAGCCAGCTCCGGGACACGTCCTACGAGCAGTACTTC
>-|TRBV29-1|TRBJ2-2|many
CSVEDTGELFF
TGCAGCGTTGAAGACACCGGGGAGCTGTTTTTT
>-|TRBV5-5|TRBJ1-2|-
CASSPLPRTFDGYTF
TGTGCCAGCAGCCCCCTACCAAGAACCTTTGATGGCTACACCTTC
>TRBD2|TRBV20-1|TRBJ2-1|-
CSARTPYGTSVSRGYNEQFF
TGCAGTGCTAGAACACCCTACGGGACTAGCGTCTCCCGGGGATACAATGAGCAGTTCTTC
>-|TRBV12-3/TRBV12-4|TRBJ2-3|few
CASSLRSTYLTRPTDTQYF
TGTGCCAGCAGTTTACGCTCTACCTATTTGACCAGACCTACAGATACGCAGTATTTT
>-|TRBV2|TRBJ2-7|-
CASTTDSAYEQYF
TGTGCCAGCACTACCGACAGCGCCTACGAGCAGTACTTC
>-|TRBV28|TRBJ2-7|few
CASGETGRGLYEQYF
TGTGCCAGCGGGGAGACAGGGAGGGGCCTCTACGAGCAGTACTTC
>TRBD2|TRBV20-1|TRBJ2-7|many
CSARVTSGTSYEQYF
TGCAGTGCTAGAGTAACTAGCGGGACCTCCTACGAGCAGTACTTC
>-|TRBV27|TRBJ2-7|many
CASSHTGDYRSYEQYF
TGTGCCAGCAGTCATACAGGGGACTATCGCTCCTACGAGCAGTACTTC
>-|TRBV30|TRBJ2-1|many
CAWITSTYNEQFF
TGTGCCTGGATAACGAGTACCTACAATGAGCAGTTCTTC
>TRBD1|TRBV20-1|TRBJ2-5|-
CSAGIWQGAETQYF
TGCAGTGCTGGGATATGGCAGGGGGCCGAGACCCAGTACTTC
>-|TRBV15|TRBJ2-3|-
CATSRDPGAGGDTQYF
TGTGCCACCAGCAGAGATCCGGGGGCAGGTGGAGATACGCAGTATTTT
>TRBD1|TRBV6-5|TRBJ1-5|-
CASSYEGADQPQHF
TGTGCCAGCAGTTACGAGGGGGCCGATCAGCCCCAGCATTTT
>-|TRBV27|TRBJ1-5|-
CASSLLYGNQPQHF
TGTGCCAGCAGTTTATTGTACGGGAATCAGCCCCAGCATTTT
>-|TRBV19|TRBJ1-2|few
CASSMDLPYGYTF
TGTGCCAGTAGTATGGACTTGCCCTATGGCTACACCTTC